This TCR beta chain was sequenced during a study of blood T cell repertoires in COVID-19. Study in general: Acute-phase and convalescent COVID-19 samples originated in the United States, Italy and Spain. Sources were T cells, B-cell-depleted T cells, or PBMCs; the material itself was cDNA or gDNA.

The germline CDR1 and CDR2 sequences are SQVTM and ANQGSEA. The CDR3 covers 13 residues. The germline V and J ends were trimmed by 1 base and 6 bases, with 10 bases remaining between them. Sequencing used immunoSEQ multiplex PCR; TCRdb keeps in-frame clones, though not all of them. Among tens of thousands of clones listed, 88% were seen once. The V gene is TRBV29-1, the J gene TRBJ1-5, with TRBD1 as a possible D gene (6 bases). The sequencing input was peripheral blood. The TCR was taken from an elderly woman with acute or convalescent COVID-19. The CDR3 protein is CSVEAGVGQPQHF. The CDR3 DNA follows: TGCAGCGTTGAAGCAGGGGTAGGTCAGCCCCAGCATTTT.